Described below is a single T cell receptor (beta chain) sequence and its context. This sample was included in a study of blood T cell repertoires in COVID-19. Trimming left V 2 bases short and J 5 bases short, with 10 bases between. Germline CDR1 reads GTSNPN; CDR2 reads SVGIG (reference sequence). This CDR3 comprises 12 residues. Per the original data handling: Researchers report that nucleated cell counts were estimated from reference gene primer amplification. TCRdb keeps only in-frame clones here, not all; method: immunoSEQ multiplex PCR. V, J and clone size reflect that table, while D and trimming were determined from the DNA. Of roughly 250,000 clones detected, about 80% appear once; the ten largest clones hold under 5.5%.

The specimen sequenced was peripheral blood. The V and J genes are TRBV30 and TRBJ2-7; D may be TRBD1 (6 bases). This sequence originates from a woman of 80 years or more with active or convalescent COVID-19. The CDR3 DNA sequence: TGTGCCTGGAGTACAGGGTTCCACGAGCAGTACTTC. This codes for CAWSTGFHEQYF.